The entry below gives a single T cell receptor (beta chain) sequence along with its context. The clone's antigen remains unknown. Base quality data are lacking; no much larger clone is found one base away. This sample is part of a study of STAT3 mutations in large granular lymphocyte leukemia (dated by TCRdb to about 2019). With respect to the entire study: Canonical activating STAT3 mutations were detected in roughly half of the longitudinally sequenced T-LGLL patients. More than half of T-LGLL patients received one or more immunosuppressive therapy regimens, with hematologic response in about two fifths of those treated. To reconstruct clonal hierarchy and dynamics, serial deep sequencing of TCRbeta CDR3 and STAT3 was performed in patients with T-cell large granular lymphocyte leukemia. From an initial cohort of hundreds of LGL patients, approximately 18 representative T-LGLL cases were selected for longitudinal TCRbeta and STAT3 sequencing. Two patients with natural killer LGL leukemia were also sequenced longitudinally as controls within the study. For each patient, sequencing was performed at an average of around 4 time points, with a range of 2 to 8 samplings.

Broader findings and caveats from the paper: At least one immunodominant TCRbeta clonotype was identified in every T-LGLL patient, and multiple immunodominant subclonotypes were identified in about half of the T-LGLL patients. Persisting codominant clonotypes in some patients meant a small but highly pathogenic clone may have been missed. In about 35% of the 18 patients, TCR clonotype switching occurred after therapy, and every newly emerging clone was STAT3 wild type. Because no samples were available when a clone first appeared, clonal expansion had to be inferred from samplings taken at other points. Dominant TCR clone burden was found to exceed STAT3 mutant burden in several patients, suggesting that STAT3 mutation arose secondarily within a pre-expanded clone. Linking therapy response to changes in TCR clonal burden was complicated by variable intervals between samplings and by differing treatment regimens.

TCRbeta libraries were sequenced on an Illumina MiSeq, and an average of about 40,773 productive templates per sample was obtained. Using multiplex PCR amplification, the immunoSEQ assay generated the TCRbeta CDR3 libraries. The original pipeline was this. Repertoire diversity was calculated as previously defined, and values close to 0 indicated extremely monoclonal samples. Held by TCRdb, this immuneACCESS table contains in-frame sequences only and omits some clones. Under half of the omission traces to an unresolved V gene where checked; the cause of the rest is unknown. D and trimming come from the DNA, and the V and J calls and clone size come from that table. The sample includes 4,300 or so clones, with around 84% observed a single time. The ten largest clones capture 60% to 80% of the sample. DNA was extracted from blood mononuclear cells, and the same DNA was used for both TCR and STAT3 sequencing.

The junction carries 14 bases between V and J, which are trimmed by 0 bases and 3 bases respectively. The germline V gene sets CDR1 to LGHNA and CDR2 to YSLEER. Counted from cysteine to phenylalanine, this CDR3 has 16 amino acids. Just the 48-base CDR3 DNA is kept, in frame starting at base 1. Sequences were obtained from peripheral blood mononuclear cells. This receptor was obtained from a man in his forties with T-cell large granular lymphocyte leukemia. Some clones in this sample may be carry-over from other donors' samples. The age is the age at diagnosis. The V and J genes are TRBV4-3 and TRBJ1-2; TRBD1 is possibly the D segment (5 matching bases). The DNA sequence follows: TGCGCCAGCAGCCAAGATCGCTCAGGGCCCTACTATGGCTACACCTTC. Translation gives CASSQDRSGPYYGYTF.